This note documents a single TCR beta chain sequence. No antigen is known for it. The record has no base qualities; no much larger clone is one base away. This specimen comes from a study of blood T cell repertoires in COVID-19 (dated by TCRdb to 2018 to 2020). Background for the entire study: Samples covering the acute and convalescent phases of COVID-19 were provided by collaborators in the United States, Italy and Spain. The prospective study material was composed of cDNA or gDNA derived from T cells, B-cell-depleted T cells, or PBMCs. Deeply sampled blood TCRbeta repertoires from subjects exposed to, actively infected with, or recovered from COVID-19 were included in the dataset. The repertoires were released in a freely available public database intended as a resource for research on the immune response to SARS-CoV-2. The samples were drawn from the first 160 participants of the ongoing ImmuneRACE study and from 1,254 subjects provided by 6 global collaborators. Sample metadata almost always included a de-identified subject ID, COVID-19 status, age in years and sex. Where available, HLA class I and class II types were obtained from metadata supplied by the sample provider rather than from assay-based typing.

Findings and caveats that apply to the study as a whole: Clinical and demographic metadata were provided uncurated, with the amount varying by source and participant.

Enrolling through a virtual design, the prospective study's participants ranged in age from roughly 18 to 89 years and lived across 24 United States geographic areas. To assign participants to cohorts, the prospective study relied on clinical history that participants themselves reported in a screening survey and a study questionnaire. For ImmuneRACE Cohort 3, a participant was defined as recovered based on two consecutive negative NP/OP PCR tests, clearance by a healthcare professional, or resolution of symptoms. Mobile phlebotomists in the prospective study collected whole blood, serum and a nasopharyngeal or oropharyngeal swab from every participant. Over a roughly 2-month period, participants in the prospective study had the option of providing additional blood draws and questionnaires. Before DNA extraction, prospective study blood samples were shipped either frozen or at room temperature.

After removal of 2 bases from V and 14 bases from J, the junction retains 8 bases not matched to a gene. The germline V gene provides CDR1 MNHEY and CDR2 SVGAGI. The CDR3 has 14 amino acids, counting the end cysteine and phenylalanine. Just the 42-base CDR3 DNA is kept, in frame starting at base 1. TCRbeta CDR3 regions were amplified from genomic DNA by means of the immunoSEQ Assay, a bias-controlled multiplex PCR. Per the authors' processing: Within the assay, amplification of reference gene primers was used to estimate how many nucleated cells each sample contained. Sequence reads were collapsed and filtered to measure the absolute abundance of every unique TCRbeta CDR3 rearrangement. For each sample, productive Simpson clonality was calculated by taking the square root of Simpson's diversity index across productive rearrangements. Held by TCRdb, this immuneACCESS table contains in-frame sequences only and omits some clones. Under half of the omission traces to an unresolved V gene where checked; the cause of the rest is unknown. That table gives V, J and clone size, and the DNA gave D and trimming. In this sample the table shows over 110,000 clones, about 89% of which occur a single time. The ten biggest clones cover approximately 10% of the sample.

The sequence is built from TRBV6-5 and TRBJ2-1; TRBD2 fits 11 bases in the junction. The sample comprised PBMCs or T cells enriched from blood (not recorded which). This clonotype was obtained from a man in his 60s who had recovered from COVID-19. The CDR3 has the sequence CASSYGTSGGGEFF. The bases are TGTGCCAGCAGTTACGGGACTAGCGGAGGGGGCGAGTTCTTC.